This TCR beta chain emerged from a study of spatial heterogeneity in lung cancer (dated by TCRdb to the late 2010s). About the full investigation: Donors were over 60 patients with early-stage, untreated non-small cell lung cancer from the lung TRACERx cohort. Both alpha and beta chains were TCR-sequenced in a few hundred tumor regions, 64 matched nontumor lung samples and around 54 PBMC samples obtained at surgery. In non-small cell lung cancer, the study made a quantitative comparison of TCR alpha and beta repertoires among multiple tumor regions, matched nontumor lung and blood. Beta-chain transcripts were consistently detected in greater numbers than alpha-chain transcripts, which likely reflects a higher abundance of beta-chain transcripts. Follow-up PBMC samples were sequenced whenever available, with a median time to follow-up of about 2 years after resection. TCR repertoire features were related to nonsynonymous mutation counts determined by whole-exome sequencing of tumor tissue. In the raw uncorrected reads, each unique combination of TCR and UMI appeared more than ten times on average. Beyond this particular receptor, the publication reports: Ubiquitous expanded tumor TCRs were found in blood more often at tumor resection than at routine follow-up. Additional single-cell paired TCR alpha and beta sequencing was considered necessary to confirm, at a functional level, the hypothesis that regional TCRs recognize regional mutations. Only 11 to 15 patients were included in the comparisons of baseline and follow-up blood repertoires.

Many counts were recorded for this clonotype. Its antigen remains undetermined. No base-level quality is on record; no much larger clone is a single base apart. The time point label on this specimen signifies: blood at routine non-recurrence follow-up after resection. For TCR sequencing, whole RNA was extracted from tumor and nontumor lung tissue, or from cryopreserved PBMC samples, and no cell sorting was done. A patient was chosen for TCR sequencing only when enough RNA was available from at least two tumor regions. Library generation was performed with 5' RACE. Sequenced using a NextSeq 500. In the TCR library protocol, a unique molecular identifier was attached to each TCR cDNA molecule so that PCR and sequencing errors could be corrected. The paper's processing steps were these. TCR identification, UMI-based error correction and CDR3 extraction were all carried out with Decombinator tools. TCRs above a frequency of 2 per 1,000, corresponding to the top 1% of the tumor frequency distribution, were defined as expanded. Renyi diversity was calculated using the R vegan package after each repertoire was subsampled 100 times to 5,000 TCRs. To build CDR3 similarity networks, amino acid triplet string-kernel similarity was used, and CDR3s were connected when their pairwise similarity was above 0.82. The public reads were run again by TCRdb, first through fastp at Q25 and then through MiXCR, and only productive beta chains were kept. Rows with one shared CDR3 protein collapse into an entry with the most common genes and DNA. TCRdb's processing, not the authors' own work, is the source of the V and J calls. This sample gives approximately 50,000 distinct CDR3 sequences in total; 7.4% of them show up just once. Clones ranked in the top ten supply 35% of the sample.

Specimen: PBMCs, collected at follow-up. This clonotype was obtained from a female donor with early-stage non-small cell lung cancer.

Here is the DNA: TGCGCCAGCAGTCATGGCCAGGGAGTACAAACGATTTCGAACACCGGGGAGCTGTTTTTT. Its translation is CASSHGQGVQTISNTGELFF. This sequence uses TRBV23-1 and TRBJ2-2; the D gene may be TRBD1 or TRBD2, since each aligns over 5 bases. TRBV23-1 qualifies as an ORF whose function is uncertain. V was cut back by 3 bases and J by 0 bases, leaving a gap of 23 bases between them. From its cysteine to its phenylalanine, the CDR3 spans 20 amino acids. Just CDR3 DNA is preserved here, 60 bases in frame from base 1.